A selection of T cell receptor beta chains follows, all from one sample in a study of post-analysis software for immune sequencing data. TCRdb processed the PCR reads anew with MiXCR; each CDR3 protein has one entry. The profile covers hundreds of thousands of distinct CDR3 sequences, with less than 45% appearing a single time and roughly 12% taken by the ten largest. The sample comprised blood. Receptors were obtained from a girl aged 10-17 years with multiple sclerosis. The CDR3 runs from the conserved cysteine through the conserved F or W. Each record gives: V gene, J gene, CDR3 protein.

TRBV9	TRBJ1-3	CASSVEGTSGNTIYF
TRBV2	TRBJ2-6	CASSVNPSGANVLTF
TRBV27	TRBJ2-7	CASSAAPGQVPTYEQYF
TRBV7-2	TRBJ2-7	CASSFTLGGWNEQYF
TRBV7-9	.	CASSQAGGLYEQYF
TRBV7-8	TRBJ2-5	CASSESRETQYF
TRBV6-5	TRBJ2-7	CASSYADSSTYEQYF
TRBV5-6	TRBJ1-5	CASSLGGRLRNQPQHF
TRBV28	TRBJ2-7	CASSPLPRVTYEQYF
TRBV28	TRBJ1-1	CASDGVNTEAFF
TRBV7-2	.	CASSLDLGLRYEQYF
TRBV18	TRBJ2-7	CASSTGSYYEQYF
TRBV7-8	TRBJ2-1	CASSYVLAGGQFF
TRBV7-9	TRBJ2-1	CASSLEEGRWNEQFF
TRBV20-1	TRBJ2-7	CSALPGQATYEQYF
TRBV7-2	TRBJ1-2	CASSRDRIIGYTF
TRBV6-1	TRBJ1-1	CASSPQTGLSTEAFF
TRBV20-1	TRBJ2-5	CSAETGVEETQYF
TRBV29-1	TRBJ1-2	CSVDNRHYGYTF
TRBV25-1	TRBJ1-1	CASSELQGTDTEAFF
TRBV7-2	.	CASSPTRDEDEQYF
TRBV20-1	TRBJ2-1	CSAPSGSPYNEQFF
TRBV2	TRBJ2-6	CASSIDGPSSGANVLTF
TRBV12-3/TRBV12-4	TRBJ2-3	CAGSHGTANVDTQYF
TRBV7-3	TRBJ2-1	CASSEGQGNEQFF
TRBV20-1	TRBJ2-3	CRGGIADTQYF
TRBV4-1	TRBJ1-2	CASSPLGRGYGYTF
TRBV6-4	TRBJ2-7	CASSGDPPPPYF
TRBV6-2/TRBV6-3	TRBJ2-3	CASSPMGTEDTQYF
TRBV28	TRBJ2-1	CASTSPFRVNEQFF
TRBV20-1	TRBJ1-5	CSARSDRVFSNQPQHF
TRBV9	TRBJ2-7	CASSEQDGVGEYEQYF
TRBV7-3	TRBJ2-1	CASSLSGGIYNEQFF
TRBV20-1	TRBJ2-5	CSPQHQETQYF
TRBV27	TRBJ2-5	CASSSTGPAETQYF
TRBV28	TRBJ2-4	CASSLPRGLTNIQYF
TRBV5-1	TRBJ2-1	CASSLAGEAYNEQFF
TRBV4-3	TRBJ2-1	CASSQEIGLAGEDNEQFF
TRBV29-1	TRBJ1-3	CSVSKTGGSGNTIYF
TRBV20-1	TRBJ1-2	CSATRPGQGVVGYTF
TRBV6-6	TRBJ2-7	CASSYSATGYYEQYF
TRBV25-1	TRBJ1-2	CASSEDLGQGYGYTF
TRBV7-2	TRBJ1-4	CASSLGGTDFLEKLFF
TRBV3-1	TRBJ2-1	CASSVSVSHNEQFF
TRBV29-1	TRBJ2-7	CSVNRDRASEQYF
TRBV9	TRBJ2-7	CASSPVPDPYEQYF
TRBV29-1	TRBJ2-1	CSVAVAGSLSSYNEQFF
TRBV7-9	TRBJ2-1	CASSNGGGEQFF